Below are 14 T cell receptor beta chains sequenced from a single sample in a study of T cell repertoires in cytomegalovirus infection. TCRdb ran MiXCR on the reads and lists one entry per CDR3 protein. The sample shows about 360,000 distinct CDR3 sequences, 15% to 20% of them seen only once. Sequenced material: PBMCs. These receptors originate from a human donor in good health (CMV status not recorded). Some clones in this sample may be carry-over from other donors' samples.

The chain combines TRBV15 with TRBJ2-1, with a tentative D call TRBD2 (7 bases). V was cut by 5 bases and J by 0 bases, with 14 bases left in between. CDR1 and CDR2 from the germline V gene are LNHNV and YYDKDF (reference sequence). The length of the CDR3 is 16 residues. The CDR3 reads CATSGRGASSYNEQFF. The CDR3 nucleotides read TGTGCCACCAGCGGCCGGGGGGCTAGCTCCTACAATGAGCAGTTCTTC.

There are many counts of this clonotype. V and J are TRBV12-3 or TRBV12-4 and TRBJ2-1; D is possibly TRBD1 or TRBD2 (5 bases each). The V end was cut by 0 bases, the J end by 4 bases, with 7 bases between. CDR3 size: 14 residues. CDR3 DNA sequence: TGTGCCAGCAGTTTAGCTGAGGGGTACAATGAGCAGTTCTTC. Translating it yields CASSLAEGYNEQFF.

This clonotype appeared many times. V usage is TRBV7-9 and J usage is TRBJ2-6; D gene ambiguous. Germline CDR1 is SEHNR and CDR2 is FQNEAQ (reference sequence). The CDR3 spans 16 residues. V lost 2 bases and J 0 bases, leaving 8 bases between the germline ends. The CDR3 loop is CASSLFLRSGANVLTF. The CDR3 DNA reads TGTGCCAGCAGCTTATTTTTGCGCTCTGGGGCCAACGTCCTGACTTTC.

This clonotype was detected a few times. The rearrangement uses TRBV27 and TRBJ1-4; 7 nucleotides agree with TRBD1. Germline-derived CDR1 and CDR2 are MNHEY and SMNVEV (reference sequence). This CDR3 contains 16 residues. V shed 2 bases and J 3 bases; nucleotides not matched to a gene: 6. CDR3 nucleotides: TGTGCCAGCAGTTTAATGACAGGGTCGGCTAATGAAAAACTGTTTTTT. Translation: CASSLMTGSANEKLFF.

In its sample, this clonotype was seen many times. The J gene is TRBJ2-5, the V gene TRBV7-2; a weak D match, TRBD2 (6 bases). The V gene lost 5 bases and the J gene lost 2 bases, with 9 bases spanning the gap. This CDR3 spans 13 amino acids. Germline V gene data show CDR1 as SGHTA and CDR2 as FQGNSA. Here the CDR3 DNA reads TGTGCCAGCAGCCAAGGAGGGCAAGAGACCCAGTACTTC. Translating it yields CASSQGGQETQYF.

The V and J genes are TRBV20-1 and TRBJ1-1, with 7 positions matching TRBD1. Germline CDR1 and CDR2: DFQATT and SNEGSKA (reference sequence). This CDR3 is built from 12 residues. V lost 3 bases, J lost 8 bases, and 6 bases stayed unmatched. CDR3 sequence: CSASGGQKEAFF. The CDR3 DNA sequence: TGCAGTGCTAGTGGGGGACAGAAGGAAGCTTTCTTT.

This clonotype was seen many times. V is TRBV6-1 and J is TRBJ1-2; D remains ambiguous. V was trimmed by 3 bases and J by 4 bases, leaving 3 bases between them. In germline, CDR1 is MNHNS, CDR2 SASEGT. The CDR3 has 11 amino acids. CDR3 amino acids: CASSEGYGYTF. The CDR3, as DNA: TGTGCCAGCAGTGAGGGCTATGGCTACACCTTC.

The chain carries TRBV5-1 and TRBJ2-1; the match to TRBD2 covers 9 bases. The germline gives CDR1 SGHRS, CDR2 YFSETQ. With V trimmed by 6 bases and J by 10 bases, 32 bases remained unmatched. CDR3 size: 21 residues. CDR3 amino acids: CASMGGLALPGRPDREVEQFF. The CDR3 DNA reads TGCGCCAGCATGGGGGGACTAGCTCTCCCGGGACGCCCCGACCGGGAAGTAGAGCAGTTCTTC.

The table lists this clonotype with many counts. The chain couples TRBV7-2 to TRBJ2-2; D is undetermined. CDR1 and CDR2 from the germline V gene are SGHTA and FQGNSA. Deletions cut 1 base from V and 5 bases from J, with 5 bases between. The CDR3 spans 13 residues. CDR3 loop: CASSLVATGELFF. In nucleotides, the CDR3 is TGTGCCAGCAGCTTAGTCGCTACCGGGGAGCTGTTTTTT.

V usage is TRBV29-1 and J usage is TRBJ1-1; maybe TRBD1 (5 bases). The CDR3 covers 13 residues. V lost 2 bases and J 4 bases, leaving 11 bases between the germline ends. CDR1 is SQVTM and CDR2 is ANQGSEA in the germline V gene. The CDR3 spells CSVERDGTTEAFF. The DNA for the CDR3 is TGCAGCGTTGAACGGGACGGCACCACTGAAGCTTTCTTT.

J is TRBJ2-7 and V is TRBV12-3 or TRBV12-4, with D unclear. The CDR3 length is 14 residues. V lost 5 bases to trimming and J lost 2 bases, with 13 bases between them. CDR3 sequence (DNA): TGTGCCAGCAGTCTGGACCTGAGGACCTACGAGCAGTACTTC. Protein: CASSLDLRTYEQYF.

The chain recombines TRBV20-1 with TRBJ1-1, with 7 bases that match TRBD1. The trim removed 6 bases at V and 0 bases at J, leaving 7 bases unmatched. Germline V gives CDR1 DFQATT, CDR2 SNEGSKA (reference sequence). CDR3 size: 14 residues. CDR3 DNA: TGCAGTGCGCCGCAGACAGGGATGAACACTGAAGCTTTCTTT. This gives the protein CSAPQTGMNTEAFF.

This clonotype has a count of ten or more. This chain connects TRBV15 to TRBJ2-1; a possible D gene is TRBD2 (6 bases). Germline loops: CDR1 LNHNV, CDR2 YYDKDF (reference sequence). V was pared by 1 base and J by 10 bases, with 14 bases between. This CDR3 region has 14 residues. The CDR3 protein is CATSRGGDTGEQFF. DNA of the CDR3: TGTGCCACCAGCAGAGGGGGGGATACAGGAGAGCAGTTCTTC.

This clonotype turned up a few times. V is TRBV12-3 or TRBV12-4 and J is TRBJ1-5; D remains unclear. Trimming cost V 3 bases and J 7 bases, with 10 bases left between them. CDR3 length: 13 amino acids. The CDR3 nucleotides read TGTGCCAGCAGTTTTGATGCCGGCCAGCCCCAGCATTTT. Its protein is CASSFDAGQPQHF.